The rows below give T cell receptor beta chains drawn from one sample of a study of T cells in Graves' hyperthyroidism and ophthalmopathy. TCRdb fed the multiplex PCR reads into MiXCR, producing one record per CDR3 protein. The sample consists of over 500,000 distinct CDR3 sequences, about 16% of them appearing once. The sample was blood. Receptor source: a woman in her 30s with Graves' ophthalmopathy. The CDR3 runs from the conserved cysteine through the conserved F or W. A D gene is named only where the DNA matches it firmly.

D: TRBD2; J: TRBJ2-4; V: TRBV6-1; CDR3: CASSLAGESIQYF
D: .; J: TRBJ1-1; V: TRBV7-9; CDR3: CASSSPPGGHLDGTEAFF
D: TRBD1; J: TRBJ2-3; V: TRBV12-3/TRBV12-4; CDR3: CASRGQGVGTDTQYF
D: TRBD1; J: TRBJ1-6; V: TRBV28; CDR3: CASSLGSGGNSPPHF
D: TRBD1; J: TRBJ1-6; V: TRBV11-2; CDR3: CASSHDRVSYNSPLHF
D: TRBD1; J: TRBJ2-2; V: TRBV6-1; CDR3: CASRETGGFRRTGELFF
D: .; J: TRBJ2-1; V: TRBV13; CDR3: CASSPDLRSNGQFF
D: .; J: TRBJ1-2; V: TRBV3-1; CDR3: CASSPSTGANYGYTF
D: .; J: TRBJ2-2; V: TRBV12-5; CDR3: CASGLTGTGELFF
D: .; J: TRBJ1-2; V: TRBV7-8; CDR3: CASSKRGDYGYTF
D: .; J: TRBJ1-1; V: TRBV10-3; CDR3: CAIRGGVNTEAFF
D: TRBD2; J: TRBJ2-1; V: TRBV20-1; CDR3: CSAREKREGLTSFGEQFF
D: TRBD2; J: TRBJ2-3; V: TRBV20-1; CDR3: CSGPVAGAGPDTQYF
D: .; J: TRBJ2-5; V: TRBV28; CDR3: CASSVGREETQYF
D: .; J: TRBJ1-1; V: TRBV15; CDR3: CATRGAGVGTEAFF
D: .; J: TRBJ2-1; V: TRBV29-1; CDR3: CSVGRPTNEQFF
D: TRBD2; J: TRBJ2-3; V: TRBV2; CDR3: CASRFGGSADTQYF
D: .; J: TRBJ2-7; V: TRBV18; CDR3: CASSEQQENEQYF
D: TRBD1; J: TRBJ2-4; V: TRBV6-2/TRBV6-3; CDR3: CASSYYGRGRWDIQYF
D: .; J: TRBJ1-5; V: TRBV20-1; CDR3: CSARDRGRRGQPQHF
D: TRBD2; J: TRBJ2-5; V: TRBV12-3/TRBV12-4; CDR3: CASSLASGRGETQYF
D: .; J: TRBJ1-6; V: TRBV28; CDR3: CASPSSYNSPLHF
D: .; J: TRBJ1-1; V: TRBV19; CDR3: CASSTAQNTEAFF
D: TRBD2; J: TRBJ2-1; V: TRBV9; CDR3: CASSVRIAGGPFHEQFF
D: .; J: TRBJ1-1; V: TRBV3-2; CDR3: CASSPKTGSPEAFF
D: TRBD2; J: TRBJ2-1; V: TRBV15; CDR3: CATSRSPFAGDEQFF
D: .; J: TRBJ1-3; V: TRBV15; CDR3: CATSRAPWAGRLGNTIYF
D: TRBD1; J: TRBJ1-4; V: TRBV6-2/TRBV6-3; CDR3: CASLPGTGYEKLFF
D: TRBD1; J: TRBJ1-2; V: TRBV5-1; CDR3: CASSEQGYGYTF
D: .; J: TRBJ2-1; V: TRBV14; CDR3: CASSHLYNEQFF
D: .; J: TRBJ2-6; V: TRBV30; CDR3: CAWSVGISGANVLTF
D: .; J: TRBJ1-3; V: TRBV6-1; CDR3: CASSYRQSRGNTIYF
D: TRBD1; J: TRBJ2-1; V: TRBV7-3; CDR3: CASSLRTGVSSYNEQFF
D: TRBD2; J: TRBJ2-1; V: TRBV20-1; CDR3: CSARSGLADSNEQFF
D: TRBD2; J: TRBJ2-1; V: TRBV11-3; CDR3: CASSLERGGGTYNEQFF
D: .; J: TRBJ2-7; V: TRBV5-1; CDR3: CASSLEGFNEQYF
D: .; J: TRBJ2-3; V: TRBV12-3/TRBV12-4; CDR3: CASRATGRDTQYF
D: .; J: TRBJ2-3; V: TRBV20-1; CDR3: CSASDPQLADTQYF
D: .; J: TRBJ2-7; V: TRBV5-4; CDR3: CASSQKSGVRDEQYF
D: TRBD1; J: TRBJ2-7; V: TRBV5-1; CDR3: CASSWDSYEQYF
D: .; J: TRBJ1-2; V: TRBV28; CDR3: CASSSGAVGGYTF
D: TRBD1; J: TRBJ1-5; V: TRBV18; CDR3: CASSRKTGPNQPQHF
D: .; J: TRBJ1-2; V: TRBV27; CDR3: CASTLSAGSGYGYTF
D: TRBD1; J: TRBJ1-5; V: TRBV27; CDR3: CASSGRGNQPQHF
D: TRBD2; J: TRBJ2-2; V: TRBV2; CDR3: CASSEGEVSGSMGPGELFF
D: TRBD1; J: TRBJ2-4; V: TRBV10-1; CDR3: CASRRDRVTKNIQYF